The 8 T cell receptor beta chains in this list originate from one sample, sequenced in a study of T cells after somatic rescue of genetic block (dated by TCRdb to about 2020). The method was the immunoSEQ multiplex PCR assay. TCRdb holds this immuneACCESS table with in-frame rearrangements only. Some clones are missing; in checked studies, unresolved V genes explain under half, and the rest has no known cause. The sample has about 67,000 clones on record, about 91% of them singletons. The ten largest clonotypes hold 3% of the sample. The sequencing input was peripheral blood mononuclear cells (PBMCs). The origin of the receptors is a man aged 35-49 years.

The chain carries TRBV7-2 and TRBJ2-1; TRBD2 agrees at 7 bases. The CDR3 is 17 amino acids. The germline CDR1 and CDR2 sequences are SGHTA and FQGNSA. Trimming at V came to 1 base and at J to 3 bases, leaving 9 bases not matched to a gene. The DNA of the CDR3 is TGTGCCAGCAGCTTAGGGTATGGGGGAGGGTTCTACAATGAGCAGTTCTTC. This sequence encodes CASSLGYGGGFYNEQFF.

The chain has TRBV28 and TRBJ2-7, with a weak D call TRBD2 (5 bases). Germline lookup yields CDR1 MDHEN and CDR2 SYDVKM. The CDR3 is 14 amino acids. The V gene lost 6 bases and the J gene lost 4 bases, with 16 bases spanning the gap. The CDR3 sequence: CASRPRTGIYEQYF. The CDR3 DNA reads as TGTGCCAGCAGACCCCGGACGGGGATTTACGAGCAGTACTTC.

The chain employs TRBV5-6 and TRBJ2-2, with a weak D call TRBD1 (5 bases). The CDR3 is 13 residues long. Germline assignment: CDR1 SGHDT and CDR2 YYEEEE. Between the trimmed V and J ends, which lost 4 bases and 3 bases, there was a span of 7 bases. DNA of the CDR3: TGTGCCAGCAGCCCCAGGGACACCGGGGAGCTGTTTTTT. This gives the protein CASSPRDTGELFF.

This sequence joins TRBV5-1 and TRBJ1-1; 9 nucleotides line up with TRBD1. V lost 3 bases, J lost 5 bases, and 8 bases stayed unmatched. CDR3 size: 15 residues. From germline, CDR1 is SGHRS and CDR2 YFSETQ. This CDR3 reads CASSSQQGAGTEAFF. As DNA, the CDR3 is TGCGCCAGCAGCTCCCAACAGGGGGCTGGAACTGAAGCTTTCTTT. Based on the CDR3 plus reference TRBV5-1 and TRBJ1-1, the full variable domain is KAGVTQTPRYLIKTRGQQVTLSCSPISGHRSVSWYQQTPGQGLQFLFEYFSETQRNKGNFPGRFSGRQFSNSRSEMNVSTLELGDSALYLCASSSQQGAGTEAFFGQGTRLTVV.

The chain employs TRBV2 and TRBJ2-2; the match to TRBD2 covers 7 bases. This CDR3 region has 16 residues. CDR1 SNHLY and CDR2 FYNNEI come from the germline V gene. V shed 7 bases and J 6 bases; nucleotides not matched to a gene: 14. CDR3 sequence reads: CASTARLAELAGELFF. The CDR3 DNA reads TGTGCCAGCACGGCTAGGCTAGCGGAATTGGCCGGGGAGCTGTTTTTT.

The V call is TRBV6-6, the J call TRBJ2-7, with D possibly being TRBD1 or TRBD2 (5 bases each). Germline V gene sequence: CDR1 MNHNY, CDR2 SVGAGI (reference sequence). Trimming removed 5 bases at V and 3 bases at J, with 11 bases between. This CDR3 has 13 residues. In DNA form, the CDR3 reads TGTGCCAGCAGTCGGGACGGACTCTACGAGCAGTACTTC. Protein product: CASSRDGLYEQYF.

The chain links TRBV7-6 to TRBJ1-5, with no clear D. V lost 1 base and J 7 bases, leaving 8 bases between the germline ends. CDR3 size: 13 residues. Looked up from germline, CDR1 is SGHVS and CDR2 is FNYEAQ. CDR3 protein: CASSLGSRQPQHF. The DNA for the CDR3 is TGTGCCAGCAGCTTAGGGTCTCGACAGCCCCAGCATTTT.

CDR3 protein: CASSLNSGRAFFPDTQYF. CDR3 sequence (DNA): TGTGCCAGCAGCTTGAATAGCGGGAGGGCCTTTTTCCCAGATACGCAGTATTTT. The chain carries TRBV7-6 and TRBJ2-3, with TRBD2 matching over 11 bases. The CDR3 spans 18 residues. Germline CDR1 SGHVS, CDR2 FNYEAQ. V was clipped by 3 bases and J by 4 bases; unmatched bases: 12.